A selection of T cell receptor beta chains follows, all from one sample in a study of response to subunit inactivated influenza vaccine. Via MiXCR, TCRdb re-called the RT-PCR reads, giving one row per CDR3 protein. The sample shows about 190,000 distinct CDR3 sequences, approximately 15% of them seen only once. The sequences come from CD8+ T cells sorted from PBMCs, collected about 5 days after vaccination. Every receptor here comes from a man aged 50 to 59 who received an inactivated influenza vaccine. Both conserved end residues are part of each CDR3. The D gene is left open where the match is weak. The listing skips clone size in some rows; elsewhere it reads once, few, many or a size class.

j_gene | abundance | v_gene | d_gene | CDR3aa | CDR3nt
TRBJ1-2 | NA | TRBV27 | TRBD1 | CASSVLGQGMEGYTF | TGTGCCAGCAGTGTATTGGGACAGGGAATGGAGGGCTACACCTTC
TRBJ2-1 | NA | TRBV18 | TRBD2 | CASSPIPGTSGHSEQFF | TGTGCCAGCTCACCTATCCCCGGGACTAGCGGCCACAGTGAGCAGTTCTTC
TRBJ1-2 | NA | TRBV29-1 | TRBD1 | CSVGGQANYGYTF | TGCAGCGTTGGGGGACAGGCTAACTATGGCTACACCTTC
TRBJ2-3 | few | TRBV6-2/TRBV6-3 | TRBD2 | CASSPGAGVYLDTQYF | TGTGCCAGCAGTCCCGGAGCGGGAGTTTACCTAGATACGCAGTATTTT
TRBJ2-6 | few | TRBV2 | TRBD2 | CASRASGYSGANVLTF | TGTGCCAGCAGGGCTAGCGGATACTCTGGGGCCAACGTCCTGACTTTC
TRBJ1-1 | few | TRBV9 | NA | CASSGRRGSDTEAFF | TGTGCCAGCAGCGGAAGGAGGGGATCGGACACTGAAGCTTTCTTT
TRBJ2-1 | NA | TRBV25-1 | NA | CASSSGVNEQFF | TGTGCCAGCAGTTCAGGGGTGAATGAGCAGTTCTTC
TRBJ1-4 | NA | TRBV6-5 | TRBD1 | CASSYQTGGHEKLFF | TGTGCCAGCAGTTACCAGACAGGGGGGCACGAAAAACTGTTTTTT
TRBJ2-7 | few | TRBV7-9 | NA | CASSLVPGSFLHEQYF | TGTGCCAGCAGCTTAGTCCCAGGGTCCTTCCTACACGAGCAGTACTTC
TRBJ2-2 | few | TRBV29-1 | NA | CSVERGVNTGELFF | TGCAGCGTTGAAAGGGGAGTGAACACCGGGGAGCTGTTTTTT
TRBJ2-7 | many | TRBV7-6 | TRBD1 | CASSSLPGQGLYEQYF | TGTGCCAGCAGCTCCCTACCGGGACAGGGTCTCTACGAGCAGTACTTC
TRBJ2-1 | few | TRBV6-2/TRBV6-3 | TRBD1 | CASSWTGINEQFF | TGTGCCAGCAGCTGGACAGGAATCAATGAGCAGTTCTTC
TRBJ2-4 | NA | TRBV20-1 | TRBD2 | CSAWGRVSKNIQYF | TGCAGTGCCTGGGGGAGGGTCTCAAAAAACATTCAGTACTTC
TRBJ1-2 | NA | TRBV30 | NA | CAWSTRGYGYTF | TGTGCCTGGAGTACCAGGGGATATGGCTACACCTTC
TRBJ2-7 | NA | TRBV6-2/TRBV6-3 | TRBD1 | CASSSPGTVTYEQYF | TGTGCCAGCAGTTCGCCCGGGACAGTTACCTACGAGCAGTACTTC
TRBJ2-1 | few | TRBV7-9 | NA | CASSLAPSNEQFF | TGTGCCAGCAGCTTAGCGCCGTCTAATGAGCAGTTCTTC
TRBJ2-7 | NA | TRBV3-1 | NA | CASSQDSALGKSSYEQYF | TGTGCCAGCAGCCAAGATTCTGCGTTAGGTAAGAGCTCCTACGAGCAGTACTTC
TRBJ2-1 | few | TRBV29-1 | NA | CSGTGGTGNEQFF | TGCAGCGGCACAGGCGGCACGGGAAATGAGCAGTTCTTC
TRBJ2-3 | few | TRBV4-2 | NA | CASSQEGGGVDTDTQYF | TGTGCCAGCAGCCAAGAAGGTGGGGGAGTCGACACAGATACGCAGTATTTT
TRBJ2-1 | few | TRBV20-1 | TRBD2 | CSANLAGGTVEQFF | TGCAGTGCTAACCTAGCGGGGGGGACGGTTGAGCAGTTCTTC
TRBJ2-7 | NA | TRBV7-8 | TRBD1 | CASSLGPPTGVSYEQYF | TGTGCCAGCAGCTTAGGCCCCCCGACAGGGGTGTCCTACGAGCAGTACTTC
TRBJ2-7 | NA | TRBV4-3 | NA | CASSQEGHTASYEQYF | TGCGCCAGCAGCCAAGAAGGACATACGGCCTCCTACGAGCAGTACTTC
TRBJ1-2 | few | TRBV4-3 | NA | CASSQVWGESTHGYTF | TGCGCCAGCAGCCAAGTGTGGGGGGAGAGTACTCATGGCTACACCTTC
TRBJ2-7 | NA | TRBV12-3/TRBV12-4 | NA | CASSFAGGGEQYF | TGTGCCAGCAGTTTTGCAGGGGGAGGCGAGCAGTACTTC
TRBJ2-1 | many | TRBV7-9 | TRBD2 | CASSPTSARSYNEQFF | TGTGCCAGCAGCCCGACTAGCGCCCGTTCCTACAATGAGCAGTTCTTC
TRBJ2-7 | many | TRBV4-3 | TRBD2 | CASSQGGNYEQYF | TGCGCCAGCAGCCAGGGGGGGAACTACGAGCAGTACTTC
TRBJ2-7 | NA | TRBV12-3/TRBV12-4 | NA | CASSLGGVHEQYF | TGTGCCAGCAGTTTAGGGGGGGTCCACGAGCAGTACTTC
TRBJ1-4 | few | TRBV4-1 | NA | CASSQVEFEKLFF | TGCGCCAGCAGCCAAGTAGAATTTGAAAAACTGTTTTTT
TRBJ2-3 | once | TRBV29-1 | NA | CSVAGIEADTQYF | TGCAGCGTTGCCGGGATCGAGGCAGATACGCAGTATTTT
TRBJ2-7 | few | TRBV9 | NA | CASSVAPTPFSGARQGEQYF | TGTGCCAGCAGCGTAGCCCCAACTCCCTTCAGTGGCGCAAGACAAGGCGAGCAGTACTTC
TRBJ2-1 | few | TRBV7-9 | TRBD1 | CASSSTDRSSYNEQFF | TGTGCCAGCAGCTCAACGGACAGGAGCTCCTACAATGAGCAGTTCTTC